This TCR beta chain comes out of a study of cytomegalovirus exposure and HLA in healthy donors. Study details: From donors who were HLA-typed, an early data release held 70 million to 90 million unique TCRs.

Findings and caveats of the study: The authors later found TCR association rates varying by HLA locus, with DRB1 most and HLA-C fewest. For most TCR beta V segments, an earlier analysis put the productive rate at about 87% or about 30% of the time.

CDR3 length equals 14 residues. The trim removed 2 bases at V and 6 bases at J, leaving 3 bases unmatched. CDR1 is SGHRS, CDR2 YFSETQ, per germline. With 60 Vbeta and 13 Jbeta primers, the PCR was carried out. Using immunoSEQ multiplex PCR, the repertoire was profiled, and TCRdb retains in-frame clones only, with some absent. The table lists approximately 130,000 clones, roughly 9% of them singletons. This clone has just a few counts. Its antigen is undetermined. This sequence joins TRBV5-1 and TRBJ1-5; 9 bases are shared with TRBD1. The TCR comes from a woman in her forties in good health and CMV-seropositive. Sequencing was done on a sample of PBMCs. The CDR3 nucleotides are TGCGCCAGCAGCTTTACAGGGGGCAGTCAGCCCCAGCATTTT. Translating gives CASSFTGGSQPQHF.